Each of the 29 T cell receptor beta chains below was sequenced from the same sample in a study of spatial heterogeneity in lung cancer. Described time point: blood at routine non-recurrence follow-up after resection. A single record per CDR3 protein comes from TCRdb applying MiXCR to the 5' RACE reads. The sample comprises roughly 46,000 distinct CDR3 sequences, 12% of which are singletons, and 30% to 40% rests with the top ten. Sequencing was performed on PBMCs, taken at follow-up. These receptors all stem from a male donor with early-stage non-small cell lung cancer.

This clonotype was detected ten times or more. V gene TRBV12-3 or TRBV12-4 combines with J gene TRBJ1-5; no definite D call. This CDR3 contains 13 residues. Trimming removed 1 base at V and 9 bases at J, with 10 bases between. CDR3 coding DNA: TGTGCCAGCAGTTTAGAGTGGGCTGGGCCCCAGCATTTT. Translated, it gives CASSLEWAGPQHF.

This clonotype has ten or more counts. V is TRBV2 and J is TRBJ1-2; weak D call: TRBD1 (6 bases). V was pared by 6 bases and J by 8 bases, with 13 bases between. This CDR3 has 12 residues. The germline gives CDR1 SNHLY, CDR2 FYNNEI. CDR3 residues: CASRPTTGGYTF. CDR3 DNA: TGTGCCAGCAGGCCAACAACAGGGGGCTACACCTTC.

The chain couples TRBV19 to TRBJ1-2, with 8 bases fitting TRBD1. This CDR3 has 18 residues. CDR1 LNHDA and CDR2 SQIVND come from the germline V gene (reference sequence). V was pared by 2 bases and J by 8 bases, with 19 bases of the junction left unmatched. The DNA for the CDR3 is TGTGCCAGTAGTATAACCGCACAAACAGGGGGTCATCGGCACGGCTACACCTTC. It specifies CASSITAQTGGHRHGYTF.

Many counts were recorded for this clonotype. The chain joins TRBV5-4 to TRBJ2-1; 9 nucleotides agree with TRBD2. With V trimmed by 4 bases and J by 7 bases, 12 bases remained unmatched. The CDR3 length is 16 residues. Per germline, CDR1 SGHNT and CDR2 YYREEE (reference sequence). CDR3 loop: CASSQTSGLGGNEQFF. The CDR3 DNA reads as TGTGCCAGCAGCCAGACTAGCGGCCTGGGCGGGAATGAGCAGTTCTTC.

The sample holds many counts of this clonotype. The chain is built from TRBV6-6 and TRBJ1-1; TRBD1 is a possible D gene (5 bases). Germline CDR1 and CDR2: MNHNY and SVGAGI (reference sequence). V lost 4 bases and J 2 bases, leaving 20 bases between the germline ends. CDR3 length: 17 amino acids. The CDR3 DNA reads TGTGCCAGCAGTTCTTTTAGCCCGGGACTGGCAAACACTGAAGCTTTCTTT. This codes for CASSSFSPGLANTEAFF.

The table lists this clonotype with many counts. The rearrangement uses TRBV24-1 and TRBJ1-5; D call uncertain. Germline V gene lookup returns CDR1 KGHDR and CDR2 SFDVKD. CDR3 length: 13 residues. Deletions cut 4 bases from V and 3 bases from J, with 6 bases between. The CDR3 protein is CATSDDVNQPQHF. The CDR3 nucleotides are TGTGCCACCAGTGACGACGTCAATCAGCCCCAGCATTTT.

This clonotype was detected ten times or more. The J gene is TRBJ1-1, the V gene TRBV19, with D maybe TRBD1 (6 bases). V was trimmed by 7 bases and J by 3 bases, leaving 18 bases between them. Germline CDR1 reads LNHDA; CDR2 reads SQIVND (reference sequence). The CDR3 has 15 residues. This CDR3 is CASTKRRDTYTEAFF. In nucleotides, the CDR3 is TGTGCCAGTACCAAAAGGCGGGACACCTACACTGAAGCTTTCTTT.

The V call is TRBV11-1, the J call TRBJ2-5; 9 nucleotides match TRBD2. Germline assignment: CDR1 SGHAT and CDR2 FQDESV (reference sequence). V lost 3 bases to trimming and J lost 5 bases; unmatched junction nucleotides: 4. This CDR3 has 14 amino acids. CDR3 coding DNA: TGTGCCAGCAGCTTCACTAGCGGGCTGGAGACCCAGTACTTC. Protein: CASSFTSGLETQYF.

This clonotype was counted at least ten times. J is TRBJ1-1 and V is TRBV28; D unclear. Trimming left V 6 bases short and J 5 bases short, with 4 bases between. There are 10 residues in the CDR3. Germline V lookup: CDR1 MDHEN, CDR2 SYDVKM. CDR3 sequence (DNA): TGTGCCAGCAGGGCGACTGAAGCTTTCTTT. Residues: CASRATEAFF.

This chain joins TRBV5-6 and TRBJ1-1, with D maybe TRBD1 (6 bases). The CDR3 has 12 amino acids. Germline lookup yields CDR1 SGHDT and CDR2 YYEEEE. Trimming took off 3 bases at V and 7 bases at J, with 10 bases between the two ends. The CDR3 loop is CASSSTGNEAFF. The CDR3 region has the DNA TGTGCCAGCAGCTCAACAGGGAATGAAGCTTTCTTT. Looking up the rest from reference TRBV5-6 and TRBJ1-1 gives the full variable domain: DAGVTQSPTHLIKTRGQQVTLRCSPKSGHDTVSWYQQALGQGPQFIFQYYEEEERQRGNFPDRFSGHQFPNYSSELNVNALLLGDSALYLCASSSTGNEAFFGQGTRLTVV.

In this sample, this clonotype turned up a few times. J is TRBJ2-2 and V is TRBV12-3 or TRBV12-4, with D maybe TRBD1 (5 bases). Deletions cut 6 bases from V and 6 bases from J, with 8 bases between. The CDR3 consists of 12 residues. CDR3 coding DNA: TGTGCCAGCAGCCGACAGTCCGGGGAGCTGTTTTTT. Its protein is CASSRQSGELFF.

This clonotype was observed a handful of times. The V call is TRBV30, the J call TRBJ1-1; tentatively, D is TRBD1 (5 bases). The ends were cut back, 3 bases at V and 7 bases at J, with 18 bases in the middle. Germline-derived CDR1 and CDR2 are GTSNPN and SVGIG (reference sequence). This CDR3 spans 14 amino acids. CDR3 sequence: CAWRRPGPRFEAFF. CDR3 bases: TGTGCCTGGAGGAGGCCAGGGCCCCGCTTTGAAGCTTTCTTT.

This clonotype showed up many times. The chain carries TRBV29-1 and TRBJ2-5; 10 bases are shared with TRBD2. CDR1 is SQVTM and CDR2 is ANQGSEA in the germline V gene. The trim removed 3 bases at V and 5 bases at J, leaving 9 bases unmatched. CDR3 size: 15 residues. CDR3: CSVEGKSSGSETQYF. In nucleotides, the CDR3 is TGCAGCGTTGAGGGAAAGTCTAGCGGGAGTGAGACCCAGTACTTC.

This clonotype appeared many times. The V call is TRBV6-5, the J call TRBJ2-2; the D is unclear. Trimming took 2 bases from V and 7 from J, leaving 14 bases between them. Germline V gene data show CDR1 as MNHEY and CDR2 as SVGAGI. The CDR3 sequence is 15 residues long. The CDR3 reads CASSYGDISIGELFF. The CDR3 DNA follows: TGTGCCAGCAGTTACGGCGACATTTCGATCGGGGAGCTGTTTTTT.

There are many counts of this clonotype. The chain couples TRBV7-2 to TRBJ2-7; 8 positions agree with TRBD1. This CDR3 is built from 15 residues. The ends lost 3 bases at V and 3 bases at J; junction bases unmatched: 7. CDR1 is SGHTA and CDR2 is FQGNSA in the germline V gene. DNA for the CDR3: TGTGCCAGCAGCTTGGGGACAGGTGACTTCTACGAGCAGTACTTC. This encodes CASSLGTGDFYEQYF.

This clonotype was counted many times. The chain carries TRBV13 and TRBJ2-5, with a weak D call TRBD1 (5 bases). CDR3 length: 13 amino acids. V was clipped by 2 bases and J by 5 bases, with 9 bases between them. CDR1 PRHDT and CDR2 FYEKMQ come from the germline V gene (reference sequence). CDR3 nucleotides: TGTGCCAGCAGCTTACCAGGGTTGGAGACCCAGTACTTC. Translating gives CASSLPGLETQYF.

This clonotype was seen at least ten times. The chain has TRBV6-2 or TRBV6-3 and TRBJ2-6, with no clear D. Germline CDR1 reads MNHEY; CDR2 reads SVGEGT. This CDR3 comprises 16 residues. V lost 5 bases, J lost 0 bases, and 11 bases lay in between. The CDR3 region has the DNA TGTGCCAGCAGTCCGACACCAATCTCTGGGGCCAACGTCCTGACTTTC. Its translation: CASSPTPISGANVLTF.

The V call is TRBV20-1, the J call TRBJ1-1; no firm D call. This CDR3 contains 13 residues. The V gene's germline CDR1 is DFQATT and CDR2 SNEGSKA (reference sequence). Trimming stripped 3 bases from V and 0 bases from J, with 8 bases between. The CDR3 loop is CSASGGMNTEAFF. The CDR3 DNA follows: TGCAGTGCTAGTGGCGGCATGAACACTGAAGCTTTCTTT.

This clonotype was counted ten times or more. The gene calls are TRBV5-1 and TRBJ1-1; D might be TRBD1 (5 bases). Trimming pared 3 bases from V and 11 bases from J, leaving 17 bases between. This CDR3 has 13 amino acids. The V gene's germline CDR1 is SGHRS and CDR2 YFSETQ. The CDR3 is CASSWGAQDPAFF. The CDR3, as DNA: TGCGCCAGCAGCTGGGGAGCACAGGACCCGGCTTTCTTT.

This clonotype was seen many times. The V call is TRBV7-2, the J call TRBJ2-3, with TRBD1 matching 8 bases. The junction had 8 bases not matched to a gene; V was cut back by 0 bases and J by 15 bases. The CDR3 extends over 13 amino acids. CDR1 SGHTA and CDR2 FQGNSA come from the germline V gene. The CDR3 nucleotides read TGTGCCAGCAGCTTAGCCCGGGACAGGACGTCCTATTTT. It codes for CASSLARDRTSYF.

The chain carries TRBV7-2 and TRBJ2-5; D is ambiguous. Germline V gene sequence: CDR1 SGHTA, CDR2 FQGNSA. CDR3 length: 16 residues. V was pared by 5 bases and J by 4 bases, with 20 bases between. For the CDR3, the DNA is TGTGCCAGCAGCCCCCGGTCGGTTAGCTCGAGAGAGACCCAGTACTTC. Amino acid sequence: CASSPRSVSSRETQYF.

The CDR3 spells CASSAFAGDQETQYF. The DNA for the CDR3 is TGTGCCAGCTCAGCCTTTGCCGGGGACCAAGAGACCCAGTACTTC. V usage is TRBV18 and J usage is TRBJ2-5; D may be TRBD2 (5 bases). Per germline, CDR1 KGHSH and CDR2 LQKENI. The V gene lost 5 bases and the J gene lost 0 bases, with 13 bases spanning the gap. The CDR3 has 15 residues.

In nucleotides, the CDR3 is TGTGCCAGCAGCAAACCGGGACTGCCCTCTGGGGCCAACGTCCTGACTTTC. Encoded protein: CASSKPGLPSGANVLTF. The chain is built from TRBV7-6 and TRBJ2-6; TRBD2 is a possible D gene (6 bases). Germline-derived CDR1 and CDR2 are SGHVS and FNYEAQ. CDR3 length: 17 residues. The V end lost 5 bases, the J end lost 0 bases, and 14 bases lay between the germline ends.

This clonotype came up many times. The chain couples TRBV20-1 to TRBJ2-3; TRBD2 agrees at 9 bases. The CDR3 loop spans 17 amino acids. The V segment lost 1 base and the J segment 6 bases; nucleotides outside the gene matches: 14. The germline gives CDR1 DFQATT, CDR2 SNEGSKA (reference sequence). DNA of the CDR3: TGCAGTGCTAGAGCCCCAGGAGGAGCGGGGGGCCGGGATACGCAGTATTTT. Its protein product is CSARAPGGAGGRDTQYF.

The chain is built from TRBV20-1 and TRBJ1-2, with no clear D. V lost 3 bases and J lost 4, with 15 bases in between. The CDR3 spans 14 residues. From germline, CDR1 is DFQATT and CDR2 SNEGSKA (reference sequence). The DNA for the CDR3 is TGCAGTGCTAGGGCTCGGACTCGGCTCTATGGCTACACCTTC. This gives the protein CSARARTRLYGYTF.

This clonotype was recorded at least ten times. V usage is TRBV7-2 and J usage is TRBJ1-2; D unclear. The germline gives CDR1 SGHTA, CDR2 FQGNSA. V was trimmed by 7 bases and J by 0 bases, leaving 9 bases between them. The CDR3 length is 13 residues. The CDR3 reads CASTSGPNYGYTF. CDR3 coding DNA: TGTGCCAGCACTTCAGGACCTAACTATGGCTACACCTTC.

This clonotype was detected many times. The chain recombines TRBV7-9 with TRBJ2-1; 7 positions match TRBD2. The CDR3 sequence is 14 residues long. J gave up 5 bases and V 6 bases, and 7 bases lay outside the gene matches. Germline loops: CDR1 SEHNR, CDR2 FQNEAQ (reference sequence). The CDR3 spells CASRPGLMNNEQFF. For the CDR3, the DNA is TGTGCCAGCAGGCCGGGACTAATGAACAATGAGCAGTTCTTC.

This clonotype was detected only once. The V and J genes are TRBV30 and TRBJ2-5; the D gene is possibly TRBD2 (6 bases). The CDR3 is made up of 14 amino acids. Trimming left V 3 bases short and J 5 bases short, with 16 bases between. Per the germline V gene, CDR1 is GTSNPN and CDR2 is SVGIG (reference sequence). CDR3 sequence reads: CAWRGDSRGETQYF. CDR3 nucleotide sequence: TGTGCCTGGAGGGGGGACTCCCGGGGGGAGACCCAGTACTTC.

In this sample, this clonotype turned up many times. The gene calls are TRBV5-5 and TRBJ1-5; D may be TRBD1 (6 bases). V was cut by 4 bases and J by 0 bases, with 11 bases left in between. Germline V CDR1 and CDR2: SGHKS, YYEKEE (reference sequence). The CDR3 is 15 residues long. CDR3 protein: CASSLGQYSNQPQHF. The CDR3 DNA reads as TGTGCCAGCAGCCTTGGACAGTATAGCAATCAGCCCCAGCATTTT. Filled out from reference TRBV5-5 and TRBJ1-5, the complete variable domain reads DAGVTQSPTHLIKTRGQQVTLRCSPISGHKSVSWYQQVLGQGPQFIFQYYEKEERGRGNFPDRFSARQFPNYSSELNVNALLLGDSALYLCASSLGQYSNQPQHFGDGTRLSIL.